The next 21 T cell receptor beta chains were all read from a single sample in a study of blood T cells in healthy people across ages. Alongside a J-beta primer mix, a sample-barcoded 5' primer served in a second PCR lasting about 7 to 12 cycles. TCRdb called the 5' RACE reads again in MiXCR, with one record for every CDR3 protein. The profile shows hundreds of thousands of distinct CDR3 sequences, around two fifths of them singletons. Sequenced sample: blood. The origin of the receptors is a man older than 75 in good health.

The V call is TRBV6-2 or TRBV6-3, the J call TRBJ2-1; 7 bases align to TRBD1. The last part of the DNA fits TRBJ2-7 better; the J call may be wrong. Germline V lookup: CDR1 MNHEY, CDR2 SVGEGT. CDR3 size: 14 residues. Here the CDR3 DNA reads TGTGCCAGCAGGCCACGACAGGGCTACAATGAGCAGTACTTC. As protein: CASRPRQGYNEQYF.

V is TRBV20-1 and J is TRBJ2-7; D call uncertain. V was clipped by 3 bases and J by 0 bases, with 12 bases between them. The CDR3 contains 14 residues. Germline loops: CDR1 DFQATT, CDR2 SNEGSKA (reference sequence). The CDR3 region is CSARRQLSSYEQYF. CDR3 nucleotide sequence: TGCAGTGCTAGGAGGCAGTTGAGCTCCTACGAGCAGTACTTC.

This clonotype turned up a few times. The V gene is TRBV14, the J gene TRBJ2-7; 8 bases match TRBD1. The V segment lost 4 bases and the J segment 4 bases; nucleotides outside the gene matches: 9. Germline lookup yields CDR1 SGHDN and CDR2 FVKESK. The CDR3 is 15 residues long. The DNA of the CDR3 is TGTGCCAGCAGCCGAGGACAGGGAGGCATGTACGAGCAGTACTTC. This encodes CASSRGQGGMYEQYF.

This clonotype was seen only a few times. The V gene is TRBV6-2 or TRBV6-3, the J gene TRBJ2-7, with 8 bases lining up with TRBD1. The length of the CDR3 is 13 residues. Germline CDR1 is MNHEY and CDR2 is SVGEGT. Unmatched junction bases numbered 6, after V lost 5 bases and J lost 6 bases. CDR3: CASSDVDRAEQYF. CDR3 nucleotide sequence: TGTGCCAGCAGTGACGTGGACAGGGCCGAGCAGTACTTC.

As for this clonotype: A clone one base away is much larger, so this may be a read error. The chain recombines TRBV12-3 or TRBV12-4 with TRBJ2-7, with 10 positions matching TRBD2. The end of the DNA is better explained by TRBJ2-5, so the J call may be wrong. CDR3 length: 13 amino acids. CDR3 protein: CASGTSGTETQYF. CDR3 in DNA: TGTGCCAGCGGCACTAGCGGGACAGAGACCCAGTACTTC.

This clonotype was observed a handful of times. The gene calls are TRBV12-3 or TRBV12-4 and TRBJ2-7; 10 bases align to TRBD1. The CDR3 extends over 16 amino acids. The V and J ends lost 6 bases and 5 bases, in that order; junction bases with no gene match: 13. The CDR3: CASSRRPGTGAHEQYF. The CDR3, as DNA: TGTGCCAGCAGCCGTCGACCCGGGACAGGGGCCCACGAGCAGTACTTC.

This clonotype showed up just a few times. This chain links TRBV27 with TRBJ2-1; 8 nucleotides match TRBD2. V lost 1 base, J lost 0 bases, and 17 bases stayed unmatched. The CDR3 sequence is 21 residues long. Germline lookup yields CDR1 MNHEY and CDR2 SMNVEV (reference sequence). The CDR3 reads CASSLFRQTGTRRSSYNEQFF. DNA of the CDR3: TGTGCCAGCAGTTTATTCCGGCAAACCGGGACTAGACGGAGCTCCTACAATGAGCAGTTCTTC.

This clonotype was counted between two and nine times. This chain joins TRBV29-1 and TRBJ2-3; 9 nucleotides line up with TRBD2. The CDR3 has 14 amino acids. With V trimmed by 4 bases and J by 3 bases, 5 bases remained unmatched. Germline lookup yields CDR1 SQVTM and CDR2 ANQGSEA. This CDR3 reads CSVAPAGGTDTQYF. The CDR3 nucleotides are TGCAGCGTTGCACCGGCGGGGGGGACAGATACGCAGTATTTT.

This clonotype appeared many times. V usage is TRBV15 and J usage is TRBJ2-5; 7 nucleotides agree with TRBD1. Germline-derived CDR1 and CDR2 are LNHNV and YYDKDF (reference sequence). This CDR3 spans 14 amino acids. Trimming took 2 bases from V and 2 from J; bases not matched to a gene: 2. The CDR3 DNA follows: TGTGCCACCAGCAGACGGACAGGACAAGAGACCCAGTACTTC. Its protein product is CATSRRTGQETQYF. Based on the CDR3 plus reference TRBV15 and TRBJ2-5, the full variable domain is DAMVIQNPRYQVTQFGKPVTLSCSQTLNHNVMYWYQQKSSQAPKLLFHYYDKDFNNEADTPDNFQSRRPNTSFCFLDIRSPGLGDTAMYLCATSRRTGQETQYFGPGTRLLVL.

V usage is TRBV6-1 and J usage is TRBJ2-3; D is unclear. Germline V gives CDR1 MNHNS, CDR2 SASEGT. This CDR3 has 15 residues. V shed 2 bases and J shed 0 bases, with 9 bases lying between them. CDR3 DNA: TGTGCCAGCAGTGAACGCGGAGTCAGCACAGATACGCAGTATTTT. Translated: CASSERGVSTDTQYF.

This clonotype was observed a handful of times. The chain has TRBV7-2 and TRBJ1-1; a weak D match, TRBD1 (5 bases). This CDR3 has 13 amino acids. The germline CDR1 and CDR2 sequences are SGHTA and FQGNSA. V was cut by 5 bases and J by 8 bases, with 15 bases left in between. CDR3 amino acids: CASSHRQTPEAFF. The CDR3 bases are TGTGCCAGCAGCCATAGACAGACCCCAGAAGCTTTCTTT.

V is TRBV7-2 and J is TRBJ1-2; 11 nucleotides match TRBD1. The CDR3 extends over 15 amino acids. Germline-derived CDR1 and CDR2 are SGHTA and FQGNSA. Trimming removed 5 bases from V and 3 bases from J; junction bases left unmatched: 5. For the CDR3, the DNA is TGTGCCAGCAGCACTCGGACAGGGGGCTACTATGGCTACACCTTC. Residues: CASSTRTGGYYGYTF.

Points on this clonotype: Mismatch with germline at one junction end may stem from a read error. This chain uses TRBV10-1 with TRBJ2-1, with D perhaps matching TRBD1 (5 bases). The germline CDR1 and CDR2 sequences are WNHNN and SYGVQD (reference sequence). CDR3 length: 12 amino acids. The CDR3 DNA is TGTGCCAGCAGTGACAGCGCCAATGAGCAGTTCTTC. This codes for CASSDSANEQFF.

This chain connects TRBV12-5 to TRBJ2-3; D is perhaps TRBD1 or TRBD2 (6 bases each). The CDR3 is 15 residues long. Between the trimmed V and J ends, which lost 1 base and 0 bases, there was a span of 8 bases. Germline CDR1 LGHNT, CDR2 FRNRAP. CDR3 in amino acids: CASGLGGASTDTQYF. CDR3 nucleotides: TGTGCTAGTGGTTTGGGGGGGGCAAGCACAGATACGCAGTATTTT.

CDR3 nucleotides: TGTGCCAGTTCTGACGAGACCCAGTACTTC. Protein: CASSDETQYF. The chain uses TRBV6-6 and TRBJ2-4; D remains ambiguous. The DNA end is a closer match to TRBJ2-5, so the J assignment may be wrong. The CDR3 sequence is 10 residues long. Germline loops: CDR1 MNHNY, CDR2 SVGAGI (reference sequence).

This chain links TRBV20-1 with TRBJ1-4, with a weak D call TRBD1 (5 bases). Germline CDR1 reads DFQATT; CDR2 reads SNEGSKA (reference sequence). Trimming left V 3 bases short and J 2 bases short, with 7 bases between. This CDR3 has 13 residues. CDR3 coding DNA: TGCAGTGCTAGGGCAGGGACTAATGAAAAACTGTTTTTT. Its translation: CSARAGTNEKLFF.

This clonotype appeared a few times. This may be a read error, as it is one base from a much larger clone. The chain has TRBV29-1 and TRBJ1-2, with D unresolved. CDR3 size: 16 residues. Germline assignment: CDR1 SQVTM and CDR2 ANQGSEA. V gave up 6 bases and J gave up 0 bases, with 20 bases separating them. CDR3 loop: CSVERIRHTTNYGYTF. The CDR3 nucleotides read TGCAGCGTGGAACGCATTAGACATACTACTAACTATGGCTACACCTTC. The variable domain in full, with the rest retrieved from reference TRBV29-1 and TRBJ1-2, is SAVISQKPSRDICQRGTSLTIQCQVDSQVTMMFWYRQQPGQSLTLIATANQGSEATYESGFVIDKFPISRPNLTFSTLTVSNMSPEDSSIYLCSVERIRHTTNYGYTFGSGTRLTVV.

V gene TRBV20-1 combines with J gene TRBJ2-4; 14 positions agree with TRBD2. With the DNA end fitting TRBJ2-7 better, the J assignment may be wrong. Per the germline V gene, CDR1 is DFQATT and CDR2 is SNEGSKA (reference sequence). The CDR3 spans 14 residues. CDR3 DNA: TGCAGTGCCCGGACTAGCGGGAGGTTCCGCGAGCAGTACTTC. Protein sequence: CSARTSGRFREQYF.

This clonotype was seen a handful of times. The genes are TRBV7-9 and TRBJ2-7; 7 nucleotides line up with TRBD1. Trimming at V came to 3 bases and at J to 3 bases, leaving 5 bases not matched to a gene. The CDR3 sequence is 14 residues long. The V gene's germline CDR1 is SEHNR and CDR2 FQNEAQ (reference sequence). The CDR3 nucleotides read TGTGCCAGCAGCTTCGGGACAGTCGGCTACGAGCAGTACTTC. Translated: CASSFGTVGYEQYF.

This chain links TRBV27 with TRBJ2-1; 8 bases fit TRBD2. V was clipped by 3 bases and J by 0 bases; unmatched bases: 7. Germline V lookup: CDR1 MNHEY, CDR2 SMNVEV (reference sequence). The CDR3 has 17 amino acids. The CDR3 sequence is CASSFDQAGVSYNEQFF. The CDR3 DNA reads TGTGCCAGCAGTTTCGACCAAGCGGGAGTCTCCTACAATGAGCAGTTCTTC.

This clonotype appeared once. One junction end does not reproduce the germline sequence, and a read error may be involved. The J gene is TRBJ2-5, the V gene TRBV20-1; 7 nucleotides align to TRBD1. Germline assignment: CDR1 DFQATT and CDR2 SNEGSKA (reference sequence). CDR3 length: 13 amino acids. CDR3 loop: CSATNRGQDEQYF. The CDR3, as DNA: TGCAGTGCTACTAACCGTGGACAGGACGAGCAGTACTTT.